The subject of this entry is one TCR beta chain. The record originates from a study of blood T cell repertoires in COVID-19. Study background: Sites across the United States, Italy and Spain contributed samples from acute and convalescent COVID-19. In each case, the material was cDNA or gDNA derived from T cells, B-cell-depleted T cells, or PBMCs.

Under the authors' procedure: Nucleated cell number was recorded as an estimate derived from reference gene primer amplification. Sequencing used immunoSEQ multiplex PCR; TCRdb keeps in-frame clones, though not all of them. The DNA was the basis for D and trimming; V, J and clone size are from that table. Of about 95,000 clones in the sample, under 85% were seen once. The V gene's germline CDR1 is MGHRA and CDR2 YSYEKL. V was pared by 0 bases and J by 3 bases, with 9 bases between. The CDR3 is 15 amino acids. Material: peripheral blood. The chain has TRBV4-1 and TRBJ1-5; possible D gene TRBD1, 6 bases. This sequence was found in a human donor in a cohort sampled during active COVID-19. The CDR3 DNA sequence: TGCGCCAGCAGCCAAGAACAGGGCGACAATCAGCCCCAGCATTTT. This codes for CASSQEQGDNQPQHF.